A selection of T cell receptor beta chains follows, all from one sample in a study of T cell repertoires in cytomegalovirus infection. TCRdb reprocessed the reads via MiXCR and lists one record per CDR3 protein. The sample gives hundreds of thousands of distinct CDR3 sequences, roughly 9.3% of which show up once; around 2.4% is in the top ten. The material sequenced was PBMCs. These TCRs come from a human donor in good health (CMV status not recorded). Some clones in this sample may be carry-over from other donors' samples. Both conserved end residues are part of each CDR3. Each record gives: clone size, J gene, V gene, D gene, CDR3 protein, CDR3 DNA. A D gene is named only where the DNA matches it firmly. Expanded clones are given a class, and other clones once, few, many or no size at all.

>NA|TRBJ2-3|TRBV29-1|NA
CSAPGTDTQYF
TGCAGCGCCCCGGGCACAGATACGCAGTATTTT
>NA|TRBJ2-1|TRBV7-9|NA
CASSSPYSGPYNEQFF
TGTGCCAGCAGCTCACCCTACAGCGGTCCCTACAATGAGCAGTTCTTC
>many|TRBJ2-5|TRBV28|NA
CASSFKTAPDETQYF
TGTGCCAGCAGTTTTAAGACTGCCCCGGACGAGACCCAGTACTTC
>many|TRBJ1-6|TRBV7-2|NA
CASSPLEGRGNSPLHF
TGTGCCAGCAGCCCCCTTGAGGGCAGGGGAAATTCACCCCTCCACTTT
>many|TRBJ2-5|TRBV4-1|NA
CASSQGTVGVKTQYF
TGCGCCAGCAGCCAAGGGACAGTGGGGGTGAAGACCCAGTACTTC
>NA|TRBJ2-7|TRBV27|NA
CASRGGDHGPWEQYF
TGTGCCAGCAGGGGTGGGGACCACGGCCCGTGGGAGCAGTACTTC
>few|TRBJ1-1|TRBV6-5|NA
CASSPGRSMTEAFF
TGTGCCAGCAGCCCAGGGAGAAGTATGACTGAAGCTTTCTTT
>few|TRBJ2-1|TRBV10-3|TRBD1
CAISAPDRGALHNEQFF
TGTGCCATCAGTGCCCCGGACAGGGGAGCGTTACACAATGAGCAGTTCTTC
>many|TRBJ2-3|TRBV7-3|NA
CASSLTGTRVDTQYF
TGTGCCAGCAGCTTAACAGGGACCAGGGTAGATACGCAGTATTTT
>few|TRBJ2-1|TRBV11-2|NA
CASSPLIEQFF
TGTGCCAGCAGCCCCCTCATAGAGCAGTTCTTC
>NA|TRBJ2-3|TRBV6-2/TRBV6-3|NA
CASSRPPGGFSTDTQYF
TGTGCCAGCAGCCGACCCCCCGGGGGTTTTAGCACAGATACGCAGTATTTT
>many|TRBJ1-1|TRBV27|NA
CASSLSPTGAVNTEAFF
TGTGCCAGCAGTTTATCCCCTACAGGAGCAGTGAACACTGAAGCTTTCTTT
>NA|TRBJ2-5|TRBV29-1|TRBD1
CSVDSLTTGERETQYF
TGCAGCGTTGATTCTCTTACGACAGGGGAGAGGGAGACCCAGTACTTC
>many|TRBJ1-1|TRBV28|NA
CASSSPGASEAFF
TGTGCCAGCAGTTCCCCGGGAGCGTCTGAAGCTTTCTTT
>many|TRBJ2-1|TRBV10-2|TRBD2
CATLASTSGANEQFF
TGCGCCACCCTGGCCTCGACTAGCGGAGCCAATGAGCAGTTCTTC
>few|TRBJ2-1|TRBV20-1|TRBD1
CSARRGTGGISYNEQFF
TGCAGTGCTAGACGCGGGACAGGGGGCATATCATACAATGAGCAGTTCTTC
>many|TRBJ2-3|TRBV7-2|NA
CASSLNPPGLTSTDTQYF
TGTGCCAGCAGCTTAAATCCTCCGGGCCTAACTAGCACAGATACGCAGTATTTT
>NA|TRBJ2-7|TRBV25-1|NA
CASSHRGGSYEQYF
TGTGCCAGCAGCCACAGGGGGGGATCCTACGAGCAGTACTTC
>many|TRBJ2-3|TRBV7-8|NA
CASSFSAGGIGTDTQYF
TGTGCCAGCAGCTTTTCAGCCGGGGGCATTGGCACAGATACGCAGTATTTT
>many|TRBJ2-2|TRBV5-6|TRBD1
CASKLKDRANTGELFF
TGTGCCAGCAAACTTAAGGACAGGGCGAACACCGGGGAGCTGTTTTTT
>once|TRBJ2-1|TRBV19|TRBD2
CASRARGGNEQFF
TGTGCCAGTAGGGCGCGGGGGGGCAATGAGCAGTTCTTC
>few|TRBJ1-2|TRBV10-2|NA
CASSETVTYGYTF
TGCGCCAGCAGTGAGACAGTGACCTATGGCTACACCTTC
>many|TRBJ2-2|TRBV7-8|NA
CASSFGGLGELFF
TGTGCCAGCAGCTTCGGGGGTCTCGGGGAGCTGTTTTTT
>many|TRBJ1-5|TRBV7-9|NA
CASSLGDKPQHF
TGTGCCAGCAGCTTAGGGGACAAGCCCCAGCATTTT
>NA|TRBJ2-2|TRBV29-1|NA
CSVEDWGGAHTGELFF
TGCAGCGTTGAAGATTGGGGGGGGGCGCACACCGGGGAGCTGTTTTTT
>few|TRBJ2-1|TRBV7-3|TRBD2
CASSRRTSGLSDEQFF
TGTGCCAGCAGCCGACGGACTAGCGGCCTCTCGGATGAGCAGTTCTTC
>many|TRBJ1-1|TRBV5-1|NA
CASSLAVSAVGTEAFF
TGCGCCAGCAGCTTGGCCGTGTCGGCGGTGGGCACTGAAGCTTTCTTT
>many|TRBJ2-1|TRBV11-3|NA
CASSGGGSGSYNEQFF
TGTGCCAGCAGCGGGGGTGGGTCAGGGAGCTACAATGAGCAGTTCTTC
>NA|TRBJ2-1|TRBV20-1|TRBD1
CSARRGTGGNEQFF
TGCAGTGCTAGAAGGGGGACAGGGGGCAATGAGCAGTTCTTC
>many|TRBJ2-1|TRBV19|TRBD2
CASSQGLAGGWDYNEQFF
TGTGCCAGTAGTCAAGGACTAGCGGGGGGGTGGGATTACAATGAGCAGTTCTTC
>many|TRBJ2-3|TRBV7-2|TRBD2
CASSLWGGEGDTQYF
TGTGCCAGCAGCTTATGGGGGGGGGAGGGGGATACGCAGTATTTT
>many|TRBJ1-1|TRBV5-6|NA
CASSLADYRQEQAFF
TGTGCCAGCAGCTTGGCCGATTATAGACAGGAGCAAGCTTTCTTT
>many|TRBJ2-7|TRBV7-9|TRBD1
CASSPGTGGRSSYEQYF
TGTGCCAGCAGCCCCGGGACAGGGGGCAGGAGCTCCTACGAGCAGTACTTC
>many|TRBJ1-6|TRBV7-2|TRBD1
CASSAQGDSPLHF
TGTGCCAGCAGCGCACAGGGGGATTCACCCCTCCACTTT
>many|TRBJ2-1|TRBV6-6|TRBD1
CASTILGGTGLNEQFF
TGTGCCAGCACCATATTGGGGGGGACAGGGTTAAATGAGCAGTTCTTC
>NA|TRBJ2-2|TRBV6-4|TRBD1
CASSPFDRGELFF
TGTGCCAGCAGTCCTTTCGACAGGGGAGAGCTGTTTTTT
>NA|TRBJ1-2|TRBV20-1|NA
CSAREASLMGLYTF
TGCAGTGCTAGAGAAGCGTCACTCATGGGGCTTTACACCTTC
>NA|TRBJ1-1|TRBV25-1|NA
CASSANDGRTAEAFF
TGTGCCAGCAGTGCTAATGACGGACGGACGGCTGAAGCTTTCTTT
>many|TRBJ2-5|TRBV12-3/TRBV12-4|NA
CASRRTFQETQYF
TGTGCCAGCAGGAGGACATTTCAAGAGACCCAGTACTTC
>many|TRBJ2-3|TRBV6-1|TRBD1
CASSVRYPGTGVGDTQYF
TGTGCCAGCAGTGTCCGATATCCCGGGACAGGGGTTGGAGATACGCAGTATTTT
>many|TRBJ1-4|TRBV12-3/TRBV12-4|NA
CASSLPGSNEKLFF
TGTGCCAGCAGTTTGCCAGGATCTAATGAAAAACTGTTTTTT
>many|TRBJ2-4|TRBV12-3/TRBV12-4|NA
CASSVDTNIQYF
TGTGCCAGCAGTGTGGACACAAACATTCAGTACTTC
>many|TRBJ1-1|TRBV6-6|TRBD1
CASSSSDRGNTEAFF
TGTGCCAGCAGTAGTTCGGACAGGGGCAACACTGAAGCTTTCTTT
>many|TRBJ1-5|TRBV7-2|NA
CASSPGDLNQPQHF
TGTGCCAGCAGCCCAGGGGATCTCAATCAGCCCCAGCATTTT
>few|TRBJ1-2|TRBV13|NA
CASSLGAGLDGYTF
TGTGCCAGCAGCTTAGGGGCAGGGCTGGATGGCTACACCTTC
>many|TRBJ1-1|TRBV29-1|NA
CSVGDGGSGFEAFF
TGCAGCGTTGGGGACGGGGGGTCTGGTTTTGAAGCTTTCTTT
>NA|TRBJ2-7|TRBV20-1|NA
CSAAYSGEWEQYF
TGCAGTGCGGCATACTCAGGGGAATGGGAGCAGTACTTC
>many|TRBJ2-7|TRBV29-1|TRBD2
CSGTSGGPSYEQYF
TGCAGCGGCACTAGCGGGGGCCCCTCCTACGAGCAGTACTTC
>many|TRBJ1-3|TRBV5-1|TRBD1
CASSPGQSSGNTIYF
TGCGCCAGCAGCCCGGGACAGTCCTCTGGAAACACCATATATTTT
>many|TRBJ2-3|TRBV18|NA
CASSDSRGDTQYF
TGTGCCAGCTCAGACTCCCGGGGAGATACGCAGTATTTT
>NA|TRBJ1-5|TRBV29-1|NA
CSVQAQGINQPQHF
TGCAGCGTTCAAGCACAGGGCATCAATCAGCCCCAGCATTTT
>NA|TRBJ1-3|TRBV5-4|TRBD1
CASSRDSGFSGNTIYF
TGTGCCAGCAGCAGGGACAGCGGGTTCTCTGGAAACACCATATATTTT
>many|TRBJ2-3|TRBV20-1|NA
CSAPPGHSTDTQYF
TGCAGTGCCCCACCGGGACACAGTACAGATACGCAGTATTTT
>NA|TRBJ2-3|TRBV7-3|TRBD2
CASSLFGGGSSTDTQYF
TGTGCCAGCAGCTTATTCGGCGGGGGGTCTAGCACAGATACGCAGTATTTT
>many|TRBJ1-6|TRBV28|NA
CASSADSLNNSPLHF
TGTGCCAGCAGTGCTGACAGTCTTAACAATTCACCCCTCCACTTT
>few|TRBJ2-1|TRBV10-3|NA
CAIREGQLNEQFF
TGTGCCATCAGAGAAGGGCAGCTCAATGAGCAGTTCTTC
>many|TRBJ2-5|TRBV10-3|TRBD1
CAISEHGQDKETQYF
TGTGCCATCAGTGAGCACGGACAGGATAAAGAGACCCAGTACTTC